This entry concerns a single T cell receptor (beta chain). The antigen remains unidentified. Using immunoSEQ multiplex PCR, the repertoire was profiled, and TCRdb retains in-frame clones only, with some absent. The data hold about 990,000 clones, with around 78% observed a single time. The data were obtained in a study of shared clonotypes between healthy human individuals. Study information: Every donor yielded three CD4 naive, three CD4 memory, two CD8 naive and one CD8 memory plate.

The germline V gene has CDR1 KGHSH and CDR2 LQKENI. V lost 3 bases and J 5 bases, leaving 11 bases between the germline ends. The CDR3 is 13 amino acids. Whole-study results and caveats: The authors sampled blood alone, and tissue repertoires likely differ. Several donors shared around 5.2% of their naive CD4 clonotypes. Non-shared clonotypes showed lower generation probabilities than clonotypes common to all four donors.

Material: memory CD4+ T cells from PBMCs. Noted subset: CD45RA-negative fraction. The rearrangement uses TRBV18 and TRBJ2-7, with D tentatively TRBD2 (5 bases). This receptor was identified in a man aged 18 to 29 in good health. Some clones in this sample may be carry-over from other donors' samples. CDR3 loop: CASSPRGDHEQYF. The DNA for the CDR3 is TGTGCCAGCTCACCCCGGGGTGACCACGAGCAGTACTTC.